This T cell receptor beta chain is from a study of shared clonotypes between healthy human individuals. Study overall: Three plates were used per donor for CD4 naive, three for CD4 memory, two for CD8 naive and one for CD8 memory. Overall study results and limits: For naive CD4 cells, around 5.1% of clonotypes were shared across a handful of donors.

With respect to this clone: Its cognate antigen is unknown.

The CDR3 extends over 15 amino acids. Trimming took 8 bases from V and 0 from J, leaving 15 bases between them. Germline V gene data show CDR1 as ENHRY and CDR2 as SYGVKD. Data came from immunoSEQ multiplex PCR; TCRdb stores just in-frame clones and leaves some out. Of about 1,500,000 clones in the sample, around 97% were seen once. The chain couples TRBV10-3 to TRBJ2-3, with D hard to call. Sample: naive CD4+ T cells sorted from blood. Described subset: CD45RA+ positively selected. This clonotype was obtained from a young man in good health. Written as DNA, the CDR3 is TGTGCCATCCGCTCTTCGTTGGCTAGCACAGATACGCAGTATTTT. Its protein is CAIRSSLASTDTQYF.